The sequence of this TCR beta chain was determined in a study of T cell responses to AZD1222 COVID-19 vaccine. General observations from the study: The study found Spike-specific TCR breadth and depth rose after two AZD1222 doses.

Of note for this clone: Its antigen is not identified.

This CDR3 comprises 12 residues. Trimming shortened V by 6 bases and J by 7 bases, and 12 bases separated the two germline ends. Looked up from germline, CDR1 is LNHDA and CDR2 is SQIVND (reference sequence). TCRdb's copy holds only in-frame clones and misses some; the assay was immunoSEQ multiplex PCR. The data contain about 72,000 clones, 89% of them seen just once; the ten biggest clones take up roughly 31%. The receptor was derived from an adult who received the AZD1222 COVID-19 vaccine. The sequencing used peripheral blood, collected 28 days after the second AZD1222 dose. This rearrangement joins TRBV19 to TRBJ1-2; tentative D call: TRBD1 (5 bases). The CDR3 bases are TGTGCCAGTAGGCGACAGTCAGGTGGCTACACCTTC. Translating gives CASRRQSGGYTF.